Reported below is one T cell receptor (beta chain). Trimming pared 2 bases from V and 1 base from J, leaving 9 bases between. This CDR3 is 14 amino acids long. Germline V gene lookup returns CDR1 MNHNS and CDR2 SASEGT. These data come from a study of blood T cell repertoires in COVID-19. Sequencing used immunoSEQ multiplex PCR; TCRdb keeps in-frame clones, though not all of them. The repertoire has a few hundred thousand clones, about 88% of them found once; the top ten carry 3% to 3.5%. This receptor was taken from a man aged 60-69 years with acute or convalescent COVID-19. This chain connects TRBV6-1 to TRBJ2-7; no clear D gene. Sequenced sample: peripheral blood. The CDR3 is CASSESNGSYEQYF. The CDR3 DNA is TGTGCCAGCAGTGAATCGAACGGTTCCTACGAGCAGTACTTC.